This T cell receptor (beta chain) is drawn from a study of blood T cell repertoires in COVID-19 (dated by TCRdb to about 2020). General notes on the study: The collaborator samples originated in the United States, Italy and Spain and spanned the acute and convalescent phases of COVID-19. Samples came from the ongoing ImmuneRACE study (first 160 participants) plus 1,254 subjects from 6 global collaborators. The dataset comprised deeply sampled blood TCRbeta repertoires from subjects exposed to, actively infected with, or recovered from COVID-19. Where HLA class I and class II types were available, the types were taken from metadata supplied by the sample provider, not from assay-based typing. The material from the prospective study consisted of cDNA or gDNA derived from T cells, B-cell-depleted T cells, or PBMCs. The sample metadata nearly always contained a de-identified subject ID, COVID-19 status, age in years and sex. A freely available public database, intended as a resource for researchers studying the immune response to SARS-CoV-2, is where the repertoires were released.

For CDR1 and CDR2, the germline V gene (reference sequence) lists SEHNR and FQNEAQ. A distance of 15 bases separates the germline ends of V and J, which lose 4 bases and 8 bases respectively. The CDR3, cysteine through phenylalanine, is 14 amino acids long. Only CDR3 DNA remains: 42 bases, in frame from the first base. As for this clone: What this receptor recognizes is not known. No base-level quality is on record; no much larger clone is a single base apart.

TCRbeta CDR3 regions were amplified from genomic DNA by means of the immunoSEQ Assay, a bias-controlled multiplex PCR. As for the authors' bioinformatics: The number of nucleated cells in each sample was estimated by amplification of reference gene primers within the assay. Sequence reads were collapsed and filtered to measure the absolute abundance of every unique TCRbeta CDR3 rearrangement. For each sample, productive Simpson clonality was calculated as the square root of Simpson's diversity index over productive rearrangements. The clones in this table, taken by TCRdb from immuneACCESS, are in-frame only. Not every clone is retained; where verified, under half of the shortfall comes from an unresolved V gene, and the cause of the rest is unknown. That table is the source of V, J and clone size, and D and trimming were worked out from the DNA. In this sample the table shows about 400,000 clones, approximately 90% of which occur a single time. Approximately 9.3% of the sample goes to the ten largest clones.

The research as a whole found: How much clinical and demographic metadata was included differed by source and by participant, and the metadata was provided uncurated.

Participants in the prospective study were aged roughly 18 to 95 years, lived in about two dozen United States geographic areas, and enrolled through a virtual design. In the prospective study, participants were assigned to cohorts based on the clinical history participants reported in a screening survey and a study questionnaire. Recovered participants in ImmuneRACE Cohort 3 were defined by two consecutive negative NP/OP PCR tests, clearance by a healthcare professional, or resolution of symptoms. In the prospective study, whole blood, serum and a nasopharyngeal or oropharyngeal swab were collected from each participant by mobile phlebotomists. Additional blood draws and questionnaires over an approximately 2-month period could optionally be provided by prospective study participants. Prospective study blood samples were shipped either frozen or at room temperature before DNA extraction.

The chain joins TRBV7-9 to TRBJ1-3; TRBD1 could be the D gene, as 6 bases match. The clonotype comes from a woman aged 50 to 60 who had recovered from COVID-19. Sequenced input: PBMCs or T cells enriched from blood (not recorded which). The nucleotide sequence is given as TGTGCCAGCAGCTCCGTAGGGGGTTGGGACACCATATATTTT. It translates as CASSSVGGWDTIYF. Where the CDR3 stops, the reference TRBV7-9 and TRBJ1-3 genes take over; the full variable domain is DTGVSQNPRHKITKRGQNVTFRCDPISEHNRLYWYRQTLGQGPEFLTYFQNEAQLEKSRLLSDRFSAERPKGSFSTLEIQRTEQGDSAMYLCASSSVGGWDTIYFGEGSWLTVV.